A single sample is the source of the 17 T cell receptor beta chains below, sequenced in a study of blood T cell repertoires in COVID-19. This table comes from immunoSEQ multiplex PCR, and its TCRdb copy is limited to in-frame clones, with some not included. This sample carries about 70,000 clones, 75% to 85% of them seen once, and the ten largest clones take over 15%. The sequenced sample consisted of peripheral blood. Source of these receptors: a man between 65 and 79 years old who had recovered from COVID-19.

The chain is built from TRBV10-3 and TRBJ1-2; maybe TRBD1 (6 bases). CDR1 ENHRY and CDR2 SYGVKD come from the germline V gene. The CDR3 runs 12 residues. The V end was cut by 6 bases, the J end by 7 bases, with 12 bases between. The CDR3 sequence: CAIRQGLSGYTF. CDR3 coding DNA: TGTGCCATCAGGCAGGGGTTGAGTGGCTACACCTTC.

The CDR3 is CASSLDVRGGSSGNTIYF. The CDR3 coding sequence is TGTGCCAGCAGCTTGGATGTCAGGGGAGGGAGCTCTGGAAACACCATATATTTT. The V call is TRBV5-5, the J call TRBJ1-3, with D tentatively TRBD1 (6 bases). The V gene's germline CDR1 is SGHKS and CDR2 YYEKEE (reference sequence). V lost 0 bases and J 0 bases, leaving 16 bases between the germline ends. The CDR3 sequence is 18 residues long.

This chain joins TRBV2 and TRBJ2-5; a weak D match, TRBD2 (6 bases). The V gene lost 8 bases and the J gene lost 5 bases, with 15 bases spanning the gap. Germline CDR1 SNHLY, CDR2 FYNNEI. The CDR3 consists of 13 residues. The CDR3 coding sequence is TGTGCCAGCTTTTATTACGGAGGGGAGACCCAGTACTTC. Translated, it gives CASFYYGGETQYF.

J is TRBJ2-7 and V is TRBV7-6; maybe TRBD2 (6 bases). CDR1 and CDR2 from the germline V gene are SGHVS and FNYEAQ. Trimming shortened V by 1 base and J by 2 bases, and 12 bases separated the two germline ends. The CDR3 is 15 residues long. CDR3 loop: CASSLGSGTPYEQYF. The CDR3 nucleotides read TGTGCCAGCAGCTTAGGTAGCGGAACACCCTACGAGCAGTACTTC.

The J gene is TRBJ2-1, the V gene TRBV19, with 14 bases aligning to TRBD2. V trimming: 8 bases; J trimming: 8 bases; junction bases outside the gene matches: 17. From germline, CDR1 is LNHDA and CDR2 SQIVND (reference sequence). The CDR3 sequence is 18 residues long. CDR3 sequence reads: CASRTAHRLAGGSDEQFF. CDR3 bases: TGTGCCAGTCGCACCGCTCACCGACTAGCGGGAGGGAGCGATGAGCAGTTCTTC.

In this sample, this clone turned up once. This chain joins TRBV6-2 or TRBV6-3 and TRBJ1-5, with TRBD1 as a possible D gene (6 bases). There are 16 residues in the CDR3. Trimming removed 5 bases from V and 7 bases from J, with 21 bases in between. CDR1 is MNHEY and CDR2 is SVGEGT in the germline V gene. The CDR3 DNA reads as TGTGCCAGCAGTACCCAGCAACAGGGTGACGGACAGCCCCAGCATTTT. This translates into CASSTQQQGDGQPQHF.

The gene calls are TRBV6-6 and TRBJ1-1, with TRBD1 matching 8 bases. This CDR3 contains 13 residues. The ends lost 6 bases at V and 8 bases at J; junction bases unmatched: 8. CDR1 MNHNY and CDR2 SVGAGI come from the germline V gene (reference sequence). As DNA, the CDR3 is TGTGCCAGCAGCCGGCCGGACAGGGCAGAAGCTTTCTTT. Its translation is CASSRPDRAEAFF.

This clone has more than one count but fewer than ten. The chain has TRBV5-1 and TRBJ1-2; a possible D gene is TRBD1 (6 bases). Germline loops: CDR1 SGHRS, CDR2 YFSETQ. Trimming took off 2 bases at V and 8 bases at J, with 13 bases between the two ends. The CDR3 totals 13 residues. This CDR3 is CASSFDRTAGYTF. For the CDR3, the DNA is TGCGCCAGCAGCTTTGACAGGACAGCCGGCTACACCTTC.

CDR3 DNA sequence: TGTGCCAGCAGCTTGACAGGGGGGGAAAAACTGTTTTTT. Its translation is CASSLTGGEKLFF. The rearrangement links TRBV5-4 to TRBJ1-4, with TRBD1 identical over 8 bases. The ends lost 1 base at V and 8 bases at J; junction bases unmatched: 1. Germline CDR1 and CDR2: SGHNT and YYREEE (reference sequence). CDR3 size: 13 residues.

This sequence joins TRBV21-1 and TRBJ2-5; TRBD2, the table's D call, was not compared with the DNA. TRBV21-1 is classified as a pseudogene. CDR3 length equals 19 residues. CDR3 loop: CASSPPVSLAGGLRETQYF. The CDR3 region has the DNA TGTGCCAGCAGCCCACCGGTATCACTAGCGGGGGGGCTTCGAGAGACCCAGTACTTC.

The V gene is TRBV28, the J gene TRBJ1-3, with D uncertain. Germline values: CDR1 MDHEN, CDR2 SYDVKM. The CDR3 sequence is 14 residues long. The germline V and J ends were trimmed by 3 bases and 3 bases, with 9 bases remaining between them. The CDR3 loop is CASSFYGGGNTIYF. In nucleotides, the CDR3 is TGTGCCAGCAGTTTTTATGGAGGTGGAAACACCATATATTTT. Full variable domain (missing parts from reference TRBV28 and TRBJ1-3): DVKVTQSSRYLVKRTGEKVFLECVQDMDHENMFWYRQDPGLGLRLIYFSYDVKMKEKGDIPEGYSVSREKKERFSLILESASTNQTSMYLCASSFYGGGNTIYFGEGSWLTVV.

The chain joins TRBV28 to TRBJ2-5; 9 bases fit TRBD2. Germline V gene sequence: CDR1 MDHEN, CDR2 SYDVKM. The CDR3 totals 13 residues. The V segment lost 6 bases and the J segment 5 bases; nucleotides outside the gene matches: 4. As DNA, the CDR3 is TGTGCCAGCAGGCGGGGGGGTGCGGAGACCCAGTACTTC. It codes for CASRRGGAETQYF.

Only one count was recorded for this clone. V gene TRBV19 combines with J gene TRBJ1-4; 7 nucleotides agree with TRBD1. With V trimmed by 6 bases and J by 10 bases, 8 bases remained unmatched. From germline, CDR1 is LNHDA and CDR2 SQIVND (reference sequence). This CDR3 is built from 13 residues. CDR3 nucleotide sequence: TGTGCCAGTAGAGGGACAGTGTATGGAAAACTGTTTTTT. This sequence encodes CASRGTVYGKLFF.

This chain links TRBV27 with TRBJ2-3; perhaps TRBD2 as D (6 bases). The CDR3 runs 15 residues. Germline-derived CDR1 and CDR2 are MNHEY and SMNVEV (reference sequence). V dropped 3 bases and J dropped 1 base, with 11 bases sitting between them. CDR3 region: CASSFYSGGTDTQYF. The CDR3 nucleotides read TGTGCCAGCAGTTTTTATTCGGGGGGCACAGATACGCAGTATTTT.

The chain carries TRBV28 and TRBJ1-3; D remains ambiguous. CDR1 MDHEN and CDR2 SYDVKM come from the germline V gene. The CDR3 loop spans 13 amino acids. CDR3 residues: CAVQRSSGNTIYF. CDR3 nucleotides: TGTGCGGTTCAGAGGAGCTCTGGAAACACCATATATTTT.

The CDR3 region is CASSLDATSYNSPLHF. In DNA form, the CDR3 reads TGTGCCAGCAGCTTAGACGCCACCAGCTATAATTCACCCCTCCACTTT. This sequence joins TRBV11-2 and TRBJ1-6, with D unclear. V was cut by 0 bases and J by 3 bases, with 9 bases left in between. The CDR3 has 16 residues. Germline CDR1 reads SGHAT; CDR2 reads FQNNGV.

This chain uses TRBV6-5 with TRBJ1-3, with 7 positions matching TRBD1. CDR1 is MNHEY and CDR2 is SVGAGI in the germline V gene. The CDR3 covers 14 residues. Unmatched junction bases numbered 6, after V lost 6 bases and J lost 4 bases. The DNA of the CDR3 is TGTGCCAGCAGGCCCCAGGGACAGGGAAACACCATATATTTT. Amino acid sequence: CASRPQGQGNTIYF.